This T cell receptor beta chain was found in a study of blood T cell repertoires in COVID-19. Assay: immunoSEQ multiplex PCR; the TCRdb copy retains only in-frame clones and omits some. The table lists about 200,000 clones, roughly 84% of them singletons, with roughly a sixth in the top ten. Enrolment of Seattle patients took place during active infection, and they were followed longitudinally. V was clipped by 4 bases and J by 6 bases, with 13 bases between them. Germline loops: CDR1 LGHDT, CDR2 YNNKEL (reference sequence). This CDR3 is 14 amino acids long. This chain joins TRBV3-1 (or the pseudogene TRBV3-2) and TRBJ1-5; a possible D gene is TRBD1 (5 bases). This TCR was sampled from a man aged 45 to 65 with COVID-19, enrolled during active disease. The material sequenced was peripheral blood. CDR3: CASSRLGAAQPQHF. The CDR3, as DNA: TGTGCCAGCAGCCGACTAGGGGCGGCTCAGCCCCAGCATTTT.